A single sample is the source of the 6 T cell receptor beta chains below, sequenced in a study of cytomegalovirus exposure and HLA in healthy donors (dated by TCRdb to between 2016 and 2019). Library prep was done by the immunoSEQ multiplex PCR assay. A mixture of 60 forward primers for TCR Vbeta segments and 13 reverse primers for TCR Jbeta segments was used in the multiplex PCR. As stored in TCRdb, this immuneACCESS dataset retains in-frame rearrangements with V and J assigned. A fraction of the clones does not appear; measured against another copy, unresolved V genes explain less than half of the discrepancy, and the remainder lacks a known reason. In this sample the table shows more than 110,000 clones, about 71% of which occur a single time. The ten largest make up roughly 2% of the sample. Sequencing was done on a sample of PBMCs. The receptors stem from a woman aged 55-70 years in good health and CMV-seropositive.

The CDR3 reads CASSLTRDTEQFF. The CDR3 bases are TGTGCCAGCAGTTTAACCAGAGACACTGAGCAGTTCTTC. The V and J genes are TRBV27 and TRBJ2-1; D unresolved. Trimming removed 2 bases from V and 9 bases from J, with 11 bases in between. The CDR3 consists of 13 residues. CDR1 is MNHEY and CDR2 is SMNVEV in the germline V gene (reference sequence).

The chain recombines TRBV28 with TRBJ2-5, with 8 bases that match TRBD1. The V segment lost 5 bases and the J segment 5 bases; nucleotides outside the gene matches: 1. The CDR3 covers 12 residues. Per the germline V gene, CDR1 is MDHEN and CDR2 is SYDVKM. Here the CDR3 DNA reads TGTGCCAGCAGTACAGGGGGGGAGACCCAGTACTTC. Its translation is CASSTGGETQYF.

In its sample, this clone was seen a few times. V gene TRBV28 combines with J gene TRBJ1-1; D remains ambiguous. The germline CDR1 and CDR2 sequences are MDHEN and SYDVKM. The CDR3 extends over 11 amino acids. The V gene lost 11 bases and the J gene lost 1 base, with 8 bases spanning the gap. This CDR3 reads CAHGRNTEAFF. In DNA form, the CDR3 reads TGTGCCCACGGGAGGAACACTGAAGCTTTCTTT.

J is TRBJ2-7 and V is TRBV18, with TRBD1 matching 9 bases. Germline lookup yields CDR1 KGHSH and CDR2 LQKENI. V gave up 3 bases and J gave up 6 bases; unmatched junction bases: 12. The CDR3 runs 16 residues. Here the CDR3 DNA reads TGTGCCAGCTCACCCCTCCCGCTCGGGACAGGGCTCGAGCAGTACTTC. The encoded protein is CASSPLPLGTGLEQYF.

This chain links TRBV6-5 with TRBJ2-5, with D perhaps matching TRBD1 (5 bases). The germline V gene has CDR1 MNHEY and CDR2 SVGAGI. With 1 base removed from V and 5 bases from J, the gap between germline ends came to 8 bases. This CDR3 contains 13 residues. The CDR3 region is CASSYWGDETQYF. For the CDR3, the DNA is TGTGCCAGCAGTTACTGGGGCGATGAGACCCAGTACTTC.

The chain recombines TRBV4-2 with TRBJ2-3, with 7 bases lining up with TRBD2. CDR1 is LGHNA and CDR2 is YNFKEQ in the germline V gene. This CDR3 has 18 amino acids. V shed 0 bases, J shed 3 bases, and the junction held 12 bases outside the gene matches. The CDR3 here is CASSQDKLSGMGTDTQYF. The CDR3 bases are TGTGCCAGCAGCCAAGATAAGTTGAGCGGGATGGGGACAGATACGCAGTATTTT.